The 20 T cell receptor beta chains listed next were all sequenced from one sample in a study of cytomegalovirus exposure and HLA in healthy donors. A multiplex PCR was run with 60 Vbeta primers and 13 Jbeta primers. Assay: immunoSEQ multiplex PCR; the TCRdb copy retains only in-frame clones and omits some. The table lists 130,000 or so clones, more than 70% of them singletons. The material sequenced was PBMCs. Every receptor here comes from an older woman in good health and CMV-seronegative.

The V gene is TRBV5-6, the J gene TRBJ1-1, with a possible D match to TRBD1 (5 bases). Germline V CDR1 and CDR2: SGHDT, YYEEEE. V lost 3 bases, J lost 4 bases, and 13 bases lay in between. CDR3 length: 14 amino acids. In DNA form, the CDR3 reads TGTGCCAGCAGCTGGGGGGGAGGCGGCACTGAAGCTTTCTTT. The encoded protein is CASSWGGGGTEAFF.

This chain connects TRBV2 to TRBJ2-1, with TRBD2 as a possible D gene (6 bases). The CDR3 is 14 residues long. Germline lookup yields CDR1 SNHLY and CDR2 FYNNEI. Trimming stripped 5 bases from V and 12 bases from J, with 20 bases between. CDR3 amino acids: CASSNPGLGGRQFF. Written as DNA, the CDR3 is TGTGCCAGCAGTAACCCGGGACTCGGCGGAAGGCAGTTCTTC.

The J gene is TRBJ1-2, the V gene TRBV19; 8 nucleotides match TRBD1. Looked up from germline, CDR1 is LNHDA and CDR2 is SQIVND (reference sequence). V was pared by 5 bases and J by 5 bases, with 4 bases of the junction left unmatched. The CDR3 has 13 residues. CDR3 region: CASSPRQGYGYTF. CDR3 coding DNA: TGTGCCAGTAGTCCAAGACAGGGGTATGGCTACACCTTC.

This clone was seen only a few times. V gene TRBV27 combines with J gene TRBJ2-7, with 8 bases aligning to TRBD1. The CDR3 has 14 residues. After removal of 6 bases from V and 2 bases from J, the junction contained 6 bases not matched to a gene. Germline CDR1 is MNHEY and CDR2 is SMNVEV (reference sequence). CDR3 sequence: CASRRDRPPYEQYF. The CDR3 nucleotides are TGTGCCAGCAGACGGGACAGGCCTCCCTACGAGCAGTACTTC.

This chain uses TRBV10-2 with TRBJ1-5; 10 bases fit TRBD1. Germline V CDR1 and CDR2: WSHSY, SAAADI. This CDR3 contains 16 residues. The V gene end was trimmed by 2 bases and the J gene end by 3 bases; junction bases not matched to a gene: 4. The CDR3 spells CASSETGTGVNQPQHF. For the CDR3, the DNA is TGCGCCAGCAGTGAGACCGGGACAGGGGTCAATCAGCCCCAGCATTTT.

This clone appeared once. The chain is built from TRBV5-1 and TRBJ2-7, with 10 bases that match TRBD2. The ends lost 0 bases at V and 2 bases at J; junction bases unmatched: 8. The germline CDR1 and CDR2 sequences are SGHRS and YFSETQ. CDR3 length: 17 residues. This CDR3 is CASSLVASGGSTYEQYF. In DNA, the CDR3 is TGCGCCAGCAGCTTGGTTGCTAGCGGGGGATCAACCTACGAGCAGTACTTC.

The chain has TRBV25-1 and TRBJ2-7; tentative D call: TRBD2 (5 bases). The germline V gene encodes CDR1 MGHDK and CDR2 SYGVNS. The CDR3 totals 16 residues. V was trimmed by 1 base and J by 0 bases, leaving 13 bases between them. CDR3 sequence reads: CASSELRAAASYEQYF. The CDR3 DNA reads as TGTGCCAGCAGTGAATTGAGGGCCGCAGCCTCCTACGAGCAGTACTTC.

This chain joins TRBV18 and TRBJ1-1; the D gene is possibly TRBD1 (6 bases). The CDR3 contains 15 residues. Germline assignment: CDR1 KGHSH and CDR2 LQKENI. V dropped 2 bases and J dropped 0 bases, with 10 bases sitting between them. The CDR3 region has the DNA TGTGCCAGCTCACCAGCAGGACAGCTGAACACTGAAGCTTTCTTT. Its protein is CASSPAGQLNTEAFF. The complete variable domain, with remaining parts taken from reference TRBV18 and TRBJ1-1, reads NAGVMQNPRHLVRRRGQEARLRCSPMKGHSHVYWYRQLPEEGLKFMVYLQKENIIDESGMPKERFSAEFPKEGPSILRIQQVVRGDSAAYFCASSPAGQLNTEAFFGQGTRLTVV.

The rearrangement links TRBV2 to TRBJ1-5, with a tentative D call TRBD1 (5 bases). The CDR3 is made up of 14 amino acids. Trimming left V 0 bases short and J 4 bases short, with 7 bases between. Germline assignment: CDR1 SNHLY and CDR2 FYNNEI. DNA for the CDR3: TGTGCCAGCAGTGAAGCGGCAGGGAATCAGCCCCAGCATTTT. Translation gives CASSEAAGNQPQHF.

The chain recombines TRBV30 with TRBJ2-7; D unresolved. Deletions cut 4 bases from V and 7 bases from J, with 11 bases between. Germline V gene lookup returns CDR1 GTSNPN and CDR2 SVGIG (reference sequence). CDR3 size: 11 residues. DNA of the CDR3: TGTGCCTGGAATCGCCTGCGGGAGCAGTACTTC. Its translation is CAWNRLREQYF.

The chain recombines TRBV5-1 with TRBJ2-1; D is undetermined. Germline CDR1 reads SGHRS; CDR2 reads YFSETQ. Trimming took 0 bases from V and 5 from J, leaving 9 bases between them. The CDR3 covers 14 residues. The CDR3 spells CASSLVQADNEQFF. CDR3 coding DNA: TGCGCCAGCAGCTTGGTTCAGGCCGACAATGAGCAGTTCTTC.

This CDR3 is CASRTGQVEWTEAFF. The DNA of the CDR3 is TGTGCCAGCAGAACGGGACAGGTCGAGTGGACTGAAGCTTTCTTT. V usage is TRBV28 and J usage is TRBJ1-1; 8 nucleotides agree with TRBD1. V shed 6 bases and J 5 bases; nucleotides not matched to a gene: 11. Germline assignment: CDR1 MDHEN and CDR2 SYDVKM. The CDR3 sequence is 15 residues long.

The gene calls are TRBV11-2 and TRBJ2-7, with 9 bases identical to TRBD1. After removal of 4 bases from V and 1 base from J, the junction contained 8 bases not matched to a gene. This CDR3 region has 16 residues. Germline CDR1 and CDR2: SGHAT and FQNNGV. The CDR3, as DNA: TGTGCCAGCAGCTCCTCTGGACAGGGGAGATCCTACGAGCAGTACTTC. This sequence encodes CASSSSGQGRSYEQYF.

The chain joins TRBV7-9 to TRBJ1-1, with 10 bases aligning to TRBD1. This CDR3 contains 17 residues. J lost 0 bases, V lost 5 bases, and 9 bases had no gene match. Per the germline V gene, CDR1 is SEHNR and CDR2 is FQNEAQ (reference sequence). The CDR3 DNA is TGTGCCAGCAGCCTACCGGGACAGGGGCCGATGAACACTGAAGCTTTCTTT. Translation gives CASSLPGQGPMNTEAFF. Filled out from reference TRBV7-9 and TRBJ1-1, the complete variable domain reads DTGVSQNPRHKITKRGQNVTFRCDPISEHNRLYWYRQTLGQGPEFLTYFQNEAQLEKSRLLSDRFSAERPKGSFSTLEIQRTEQGDSAMYLCASSLPGQGPMNTEAFFGQGTRLTVV.

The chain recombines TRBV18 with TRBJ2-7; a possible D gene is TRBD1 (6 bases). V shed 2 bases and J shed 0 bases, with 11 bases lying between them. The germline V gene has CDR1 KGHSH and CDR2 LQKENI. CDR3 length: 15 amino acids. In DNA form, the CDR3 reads TGTGCCAGCTCACCAACGGACAGATACTCCTACGAGCAGTACTTC. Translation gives CASSPTDRYSYEQYF.

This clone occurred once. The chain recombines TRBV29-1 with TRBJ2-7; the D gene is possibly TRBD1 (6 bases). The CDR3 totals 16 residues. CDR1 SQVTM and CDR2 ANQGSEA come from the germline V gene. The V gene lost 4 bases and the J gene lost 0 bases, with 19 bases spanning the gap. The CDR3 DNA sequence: TGCAGCGTTGTTTCGCCGGCAGGGACAAGCTCCTACGAGCAGTACTTC. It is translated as CSVVSPAGTSSYEQYF.

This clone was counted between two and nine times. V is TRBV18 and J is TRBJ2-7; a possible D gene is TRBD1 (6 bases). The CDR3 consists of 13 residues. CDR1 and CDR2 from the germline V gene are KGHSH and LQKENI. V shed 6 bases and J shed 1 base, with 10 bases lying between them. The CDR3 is CASSLGQSYEQYF. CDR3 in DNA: TGTGCCAGCTCCCTCGGACAGTCCTACGAGCAGTACTTC.

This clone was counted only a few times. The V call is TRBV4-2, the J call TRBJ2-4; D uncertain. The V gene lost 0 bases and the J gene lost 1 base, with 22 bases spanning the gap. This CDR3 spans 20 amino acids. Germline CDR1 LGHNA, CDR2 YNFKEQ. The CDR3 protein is CASSQDPQTLQMIAKNIQYF. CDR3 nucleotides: TGTGCCAGCAGCCAAGATCCCCAAACTCTCCAAATGATCGCCAAAAACATTCAGTACTTC.

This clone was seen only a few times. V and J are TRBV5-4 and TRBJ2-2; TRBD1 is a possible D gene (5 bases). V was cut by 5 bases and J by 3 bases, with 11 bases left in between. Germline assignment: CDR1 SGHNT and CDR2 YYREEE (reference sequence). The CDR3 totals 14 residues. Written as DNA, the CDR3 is TGTGCCAGCAGTCTGACAGCTTACACCGGGGAGCTGTTTTTT. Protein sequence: CASSLTAYTGELFF. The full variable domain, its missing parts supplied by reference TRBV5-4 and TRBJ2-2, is ETGVTQSPTHLIKTRGQQVTLRCSSQSGHNTVSWYQQALGQGPQFIFQYYREEENGRGNFPPRFSGLQFPNYSSELNVNALELDDSALYLCASSLTAYTGELFFGEGSRLTVL.

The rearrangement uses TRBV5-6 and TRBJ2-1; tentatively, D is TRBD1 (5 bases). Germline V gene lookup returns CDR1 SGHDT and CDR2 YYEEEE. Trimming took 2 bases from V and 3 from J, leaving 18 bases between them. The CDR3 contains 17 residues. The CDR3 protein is CASSFQQAHYYYNEQFF. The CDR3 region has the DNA TGTGCCAGCAGCTTTCAACAGGCCCATTACTACTACAATGAGCAGTTCTTC.